The 29 T cell receptor beta chains given below trace back to one sample, sequenced in a study of T-cell reconstitution after alpha-beta-depleted transplantation in children. Unique molecular identifiers were used in preparing the TCRbeta library. MiXCR, run by TCRdb on the PCR reads, gives a single entry per CDR3 protein. The repertoire holds fewer than 700,000 distinct CDR3 sequences, with 10% to 15% as singletons. The sequencing here drew on PBMCs, mostly from graft donor cells, taken 360 days after TCRalphabeta/CD19-depleted stem cell transplant. The receptor set was obtained from a male patient aged 10-17 years who had a stem cell transplant for acute myeloid leukemia, so the T cells may come from the graft donor.

This clonotype has a count of ten or more. V and J are TRBV7-3 and TRBJ2-3, with 8 bases aligning to TRBD2. Germline CDR1 SGHTA, CDR2 FQGTGA. Unmatched junction bases numbered 2, after V lost 3 bases and J lost 0 bases. This CDR3 is built from 15 residues. DNA of the CDR3: TGTGCCAGCAGCTTTAGCGGGAAGAGCACAGATACGCAGTATTTT. As protein: CASSFSGKSTDTQYF.

The rearrangement joins TRBV29-1 to TRBJ1-6; weak D call: TRBD1 (6 bases). CDR1 is SQVTM and CDR2 is ANQGSEA in the germline V gene. CDR3 length equals 14 residues. V gave up 6 bases and J gave up 6 bases, with 15 bases separating them. CDR3: CSVRFGQSNSPLHF. CDR3 DNA: TGCAGCGTGAGATTTGGACAGAGTAATTCACCCCTCCACTTT.

This clonotype was counted at least ten times. This chain connects TRBV11-3 to TRBJ2-2; D may be TRBD2 (5 bases). Germline V gene data show CDR1 as SGHNT and CDR2 as YENEEA. The CDR3 consists of 15 residues. With 5 bases removed from V and 0 bases from J, the gap between germline ends came to 10 bases. CDR3 protein: CASSPDSANTGELFF. The CDR3 bases are TGTGCCAGCAGCCCCGATAGCGCGAACACCGGGGAGCTGTTTTTT.

In its sample, this clonotype was seen many times. The CDR3 region has the DNA TGTGCCAGCAGAGAGGGGGGTGTCGTGGAGACCCAGTACTTC. This gives the protein CASREGGVVETQYF. The V and J genes are TRBV6-1 and TRBJ2-5; D may correspond to TRBD1 or TRBD2 (6 bases each). CDR1 is MNHNS and CDR2 is SASEGT in the germline V gene. The CDR3 length is 14 residues. Between the trimmed V and J ends, which lost 6 bases and 5 bases, there was a span of 16 bases.

This clonotype was observed a few times. V and J are TRBV27 and TRBJ2-1, with 7 nucleotides matching TRBD1. From germline, CDR1 is MNHEY and CDR2 SMNVEV (reference sequence). The CDR3 covers 17 residues. V shed 0 bases, J shed 0 bases, and the junction held 5 bases outside the gene matches. This CDR3 reads CASSLSDRASSYNEQFF. The CDR3 DNA reads as TGTGCCAGCAGTTTATCCGACAGGGCTAGCTCCTACAATGAGCAGTTCTTC.

The rearrangement links TRBV5-1 to TRBJ2-2; weak D call: TRBD2 (5 bases). Germline CDR1 and CDR2: SGHRS and YFSETQ. The CDR3 totals 15 residues. The ends were cut back, 0 bases at V and 6 bases at J, with 12 bases in the middle. CDR3 amino acids: CASSLGRVDAGELFF. In DNA, the CDR3 is TGCGCCAGCAGCTTGGGGCGGGTCGACGCCGGGGAGCTGTTTTTT. The full variable domain, completed using reference TRBV5-1 and TRBJ2-2, is KAGVTQTPRYLIKTRGQQVTLSCSPISGHRSVSWYQQTPGQGLQFLFEYFSETQRNKGNFPGRFSGRQFSNSRSEMNVSTLELGDSALYLCASSLGRVDAGELFFGEGSRLTVL.

The chain is built from TRBV5-1 and TRBJ2-1; D not resolved. V was pared by 3 bases and J by 0 bases, with 10 bases between. The CDR3 sequence is 15 residues long. Per the germline V gene, CDR1 is SGHRS and CDR2 is YFSETQ. This CDR3 is CASSSSWNSYNEQFF. DNA for the CDR3: TGCGCCAGCAGCTCAAGCTGGAACTCCTACAATGAGCAGTTCTTC. Supplemented by reference TRBV5-1 and TRBJ2-1, the full variable domain reads KAGVTQTPRYLIKTRGQQVTLSCSPISGHRSVSWYQQTPGQGLQFLFEYFSETQRNKGNFPGRFSGRQFSNSRSEMNVSTLELGDSALYLCASSSSWNSYNEQFFGPGTRLTVL.

A few counts support this clonotype. The J gene is TRBJ2-7, the V gene TRBV29-1; the match to TRBD2 covers 9 bases. The germline V gene encodes CDR1 SQVTM and CDR2 ANQGSEA. CDR3 size: 13 residues. V was pared by 7 bases and J by 5 bases, with 9 bases of the junction left unmatched. CDR3 in amino acids: CSGLSGSHHEQYF. DNA of the CDR3: TGCAGCGGTCTTAGCGGGAGTCACCACGAGCAGTACTTC.

This clonotype was seen a few times. The gene calls are TRBV29-1 and TRBJ2-1; D gene ambiguous. Germline V CDR1 and CDR2: SQVTM, ANQGSEA. The germline V and J ends were trimmed by 5 bases and 6 bases, with 8 bases remaining between them. The CDR3 sequence is 11 residues long. CDR3 sequence (DNA): TGCAGCGTTAGGGATTCCAATGAGCAGTTCTTC. Residues: CSVRDSNEQFF.

This clonotype was counted a few times. The chain is built from TRBV27 and TRBJ2-7, with TRBD1 matching 7 bases. Germline values: CDR1 MNHEY, CDR2 SMNVEV (reference sequence). V lost 3 bases to trimming and J lost 1 base; unmatched junction nucleotides: 18. The CDR3 consists of 19 residues. The CDR3 nucleotides are TGTGCCAGCAGTTTCTATCGGAAATACGGGACAGTTGTATCCTACGAGCAGTACTTC. The encoded protein is CASSFYRKYGTVVSYEQYF.

In its sample, this clonotype was seen many times. The chain has TRBV12-3 or TRBV12-4 and TRBJ2-1; 13 nucleotides line up with TRBD2. Losses at the gene ends were 7 bases for V and 4 bases for J; bases not matched to a gene: 13. The CDR3 covers 18 residues. The CDR3 protein is CASTGGGLAGPMYNEQFF. CDR3 DNA sequence: TGTGCCAGCACCGGGGGGGGACTAGCGGGACCGATGTACAATGAGCAGTTCTTC.

This chain uses TRBV12-3 or TRBV12-4 with TRBJ2-7; D unresolved. The CDR3 length is 14 residues. Trimming removed 1 base at V and 3 bases at J, with 10 bases between. DNA for the CDR3: TGTGCCAGCAGTTTAGGTAGCTTGCTCTACGAGCAGTACTTC. This codes for CASSLGSLLYEQYF.

The chain uses TRBV27 and TRBJ2-6; the match to TRBD1 covers 7 bases. This CDR3 contains 17 residues. The trim removed 6 bases at V and 0 bases at J, leaving 8 bases unmatched. Germline V gene data show CDR1 as MNHEY and CDR2 as SMNVEV (reference sequence). The DNA for the CDR3 is TGTGCCAGCAGCCGTGGACAGGTCCCCTCTGGGGCCAACGTCCTGACTTTC. This gives the protein CASSRGQVPSGANVLTF.

The genes are TRBV4-3 and TRBJ2-3; no definite D call. Germline CDR1 is LGHNA and CDR2 is YSLEER. This CDR3 region has 13 residues. V was cut by 4 bases and J by 2 bases, with 7 bases left in between. CDR3 bases: TGCGCCAGCAGCCGAGCGATCACAGATACGCAGTATTTT. It specifies CASSRAITDTQYF.

In its sample, this clonotype was seen a few times. The chain links TRBV5-1 to TRBJ2-4; no clear D. This CDR3 region has 15 residues. The V gene's germline CDR1 is SGHRS and CDR2 YFSETQ. V lost 0 bases and J lost 8, with 15 bases in between. CDR3 nucleotides: TGCGCCAGCAGCTTGGAGGCAGACCTGGTAGACATTCAGTACTTC. This translates into CASSLEADLVDIQYF.

This clonotype has just a few counts. V is TRBV4-2 and J is TRBJ2-1; 9 bases line up with TRBD2. The V gene's germline CDR1 is LGHNA and CDR2 YNFKEQ. After removal of 0 bases from V and 8 bases from J, the junction contained 20 bases not matched to a gene. The CDR3 is 20 residues long. The CDR3 spells CASSQDQIVSSGIGLHEQFF. CDR3 in DNA: TGTGCCAGCAGCCAAGATCAGATTGTGTCTAGCGGGATCGGGTTGCATGAGCAGTTCTTC.

The chain uses TRBV20-1 and TRBJ2-3, with 11 bases that match TRBD2. The CDR3 sequence is 14 residues long. Trimming removed 8 bases from V and 4 bases from J; junction bases left unmatched: 8. Germline assignment: CDR1 DFQATT and CDR2 SNEGSKA (reference sequence). CDR3 sequence: CSWNSGRAADTQYF. As DNA, the CDR3 is TGCAGTTGGAATAGCGGGAGGGCCGCAGATACGCAGTATTTT.

This clonotype was picked up a small number of times. J is TRBJ2-7 and V is TRBV20-1; 7 positions agree with TRBD2. CDR3 size: 15 residues. The trim removed 3 bases at V and 3 bases at J, leaving 11 bases unmatched. Germline V lookup: CDR1 DFQATT, CDR2 SNEGSKA (reference sequence). The CDR3 nucleotides read TGCAGTGCTAGTGGGGCGGGAGTGGGACTCTACGAGCAGTACTTC. This sequence encodes CSASGAGVGLYEQYF.

The J gene is TRBJ2-1, the V gene TRBV10-3; no clear D. The CDR3 has 14 amino acids. V dropped 11 bases and J dropped 0 bases, with 14 bases sitting between them. The germline V gene has CDR1 ENHRY and CDR2 SYGVKD. The CDR3 DNA reads as TGTGCCCATAAGGGTAAGAGCTCCTACAATGAGCAGTTCTTC. Protein: CAHKGKSSYNEQFF.

This clonotype was seen ten or more times. The chain has TRBV27 and TRBJ2-7; D is uncertain. The CDR3 contains 13 residues. Germline values: CDR1 MNHEY, CDR2 SMNVEV (reference sequence). The V end was cut by 5 bases, the J end by 1 base, with 9 bases between. In DNA, the CDR3 is TGTGCCAGCAGTACCTCTTTATCCTACGAGCAGTACTTC. This gives the protein CASSTSLSYEQYF.

The chain uses TRBV7-8 and TRBJ2-7; the D call may be TRBD1 or TRBD2 (5 bases each). V dropped 6 bases and J dropped 3 bases, with 15 bases sitting between them. In germline, CDR1 is SGHVS, CDR2 FQNEAQ. The length of the CDR3 is 14 residues. CDR3 sequence: CASRPHGAVYEQYF. CDR3 nucleotides: TGTGCCAGCAGGCCCCACGGGGCCGTCTACGAGCAGTACTTC.

J is TRBJ2-7 and V is TRBV5-6, with 8 bases lining up with TRBD2. Germline V gene data show CDR1 as SGHDT and CDR2 as YYEEEE. Trimming removed 0 bases from V and 5 bases from J; junction bases left unmatched: 16. The CDR3 sequence is 18 residues long. This chain's CDR3 is CASSLVALVSGNEDEQYF. The CDR3 coding sequence is TGTGCCAGCAGCTTGGTCGCCCTTGTTAGCGGGAATGAAGACGAGCAGTACTTC.

At least ten counts were recorded for this clonotype. The rearrangement uses TRBV3-1 and TRBJ2-1; the match to TRBD1 covers 7 bases. This CDR3 is 16 amino acids long. With V trimmed by 6 bases and J by 6 bases, 14 bases remained unmatched. CDR1 and CDR2 (germline): LGHDT, YNNKEL (reference sequence). The CDR3 spells CASSQRQGLTVNEQFF. The CDR3, as DNA: TGTGCCAGCAGTCAGAGACAGGGCTTGACCGTCAATGAGCAGTTCTTC.

This sequence joins TRBV4-2 and TRBJ2-7; 8 positions agree with TRBD2. The germline CDR1 and CDR2 sequences are LGHNA and YNFKEQ. The CDR3 spans 15 residues. V was pared by 4 bases and J by 6 bases, with 11 bases of the junction left unmatched. This CDR3 is CASSRASTAGAEQYF. In nucleotides, the CDR3 is TGTGCCAGCAGCCGAGCCTCGACAGCGGGAGCCGAGCAGTACTTC.

The V and J genes are TRBV2 and TRBJ2-1; D is undetermined. This CDR3 region has 17 residues. The V end lost 2 bases, the J end lost 0 bases, and 14 bases lay between the germline ends. Germline CDR1 reads SNHLY; CDR2 reads FYNNEI. The CDR3 region is CASSETLVQDSYNEQFF. DNA for the CDR3: TGTGCCAGCAGTGAAACTCTGGTGCAGGACTCCTACAATGAGCAGTTCTTC.

The CDR3, as DNA: TGTGCCAGCAGCTTAGTGGGGGGCCCCTACACTTCTGACTATGGCTACACCTTC. It specifies CASSLVGGPYTSDYGYTF. V usage is TRBV7-8 and J usage is TRBJ1-2, with D possibly being TRBD1 (6 bases). The CDR3 length is 18 residues. Per the germline V gene, CDR1 is SGHVS and CDR2 is FQNEAQ. The V end lost 1 base, the J end lost 3 bases, and 21 bases lay between the germline ends.

This clonotype has more than one count but fewer than ten. J is TRBJ2-1 and V is TRBV4-2, with TRBD2 identical over 9 bases. The junction had 6 bases not matched to a gene; V was cut back by 0 bases and J by 3 bases. Germline loops: CDR1 LGHNA, CDR2 YNFKEQ. The CDR3 covers 17 residues. CDR3 nucleotides: TGTGCCAGCAGCCAAGAGGTAGCGGGAGCCCTCTACAATGAGCAGTTCTTC. Translated, it gives CASSQEVAGALYNEQFF.

There are many counts of this clonotype. The chain uses TRBV9 and TRBJ2-7; 8 nucleotides match TRBD2. The CDR3 totals 15 residues. J gave up 3 bases and V 3 bases, and 8 bases lay outside the gene matches. Germline V gene lookup returns CDR1 SGDLS and CDR2 YYNGEE. The CDR3 spells CASSATGGAGYEQYF. The CDR3 nucleotides are TGTGCCAGCAGCGCGACCGGGGGGGCTGGCTACGAGCAGTACTTC.

This clonotype appeared many times. The chain combines TRBV20-1 with TRBJ2-7; 8 bases align to TRBD1. Per the germline V gene, CDR1 is DFQATT and CDR2 is SNEGSKA (reference sequence). The V segment lost 6 bases and the J segment 4 bases; nucleotides outside the gene matches: 8. The CDR3 consists of 13 residues. This CDR3 reads CSANTGGRYEQYF. Here the CDR3 DNA reads TGCAGTGCAAATACAGGGGGGAGGTACGAGCAGTACTTC.